This TCR beta chain is from a study of beta chain bispecific antibodies for T cell cancers (dated by TCRdb to about 2021). General notes on the study: T cells from healthy donors were cocultured with T cell leukemia lines in the presence of bispecific antibodies, after which the depletion of each TRBV family was measured by TRBV sequencing of the surviving cells. On the cell surface, TRBV12 (TRBV12-3) was expressed by Jurkat cells, whereas TRBV5-5 was expressed by HPB-ALL cells.

Ten or more counts support this clonotype. There is no known antigen for this receptor. Within one base of it there is no much larger clone, and no base qualities were kept. Overall results and qualifications from the work: Cross-reactivity of the anti-TRBV5-5 antibody with TRBV5-6 was attributed to high sequence similarity between the two genes. Every sequenced sample was a mix of normal T cells and leukemia cell line cells, and most of the targeted TRBV signal originated from the leukemia cells instead of the normal T cells.

Unique molecular identifier barcodes were built into the libraries and used for clonotype quantification. Qiagen AllPrep DNA/RNA Micro kits were used to isolate total RNA, and an Agilent TapeStation was used to check RNA quality. TCR beta libraries were built by 5' RACE: cDNA synthesis followed by two PCR steps using TCR beta constant-region gene-specific primers. Sequencing of the TCR beta libraries was performed on an Illumina MiSeq platform. In the original analysis: MIGEC, MiXCR and VDJtools were used to process the reads. The frequency of each clonotype was calculated as the fraction of all unique molecular identifiers in the sample that belonged to that clonotype. Any TRBV gene that IMGT lists as a pseudogene or open reading frame, and is therefore nonfunctional, such as TRBV1, TRBV12-1 and TRBV21, was left out. TCRdb applied fastp at Q25 and MiXCR to the public reads, then kept only in-frame beta chains. Duplicate CDR3 protein sequences are folded into a single record with the most common DNA and genes. None of the V and J calls come from the authors' own analysis; TCRdb made them. This sample holds some 17,000 distinct CDR3 sequences; around 2.1% were observed only once. The top ten clonotypes cover less than 8.5% of the sample.

T cells were expanded from blood mononuclear cells for 2 to 3 days using either anti-CD3 antibody OKT3 or CD3/CD28 Dynabeads. The culture conditions for expanded T cells were RPMI 1640 plus 10% fetal bovine serum, recombinant human IL-2 (approximately 90 IU/ml) and IL-7 (about 5.2 ng/ml). For cocultures, roughly 5 x 10^4 normal T cells were combined with roughly 5 x 10^4 target cells and bispecific antibody in 85 to 100 ul and incubated for around 16 hours at 37 degrees C. Each bispecific antibody was composed of two single-chain variable fragments, which were expressed in a single-chain diabody format with a His tag. Effector T cells came from healthy human donors; peripheral blood mononuclear cells were isolated from leukapheresis samples by Ficoll density gradient centrifugation. From the cysteine up to the phenylalanine, the CDR3 has a length of 14 residues. The sequence is cut down to CDR3 DNA, 42 bases in frame from base 1. V and J are truncated by 4 bases and 0 bases respectively, leaving an intervening sequence of 8 bases. CDR1 and CDR2 were assigned from the germline V gene (reference sequence) as MNHEY and SMNVEV.

The rearranged segments are TRBV27 and TRBJ2-3; confidence is insufficient to name the D gene. The sample was healthy donor T cells cultured with leukemia cells. The sequence was obtained from a human donor in good health. Some clones in this sample may be carry-over from other donors' samples. The DNA is TGTGCCAGCAGTTGGACGGAAAGCACAGATACGCAGTATTTT. Translated, it reads CASSWTESTDTQYF.